This TCR beta chain was recorded in a study of blood T cell repertoires in COVID-19 (dated by TCRdb to 2019 to 2021). Study-level background: Samples from collaborators originated in the United States, Italy and Spain and spanned both the acute and convalescent phases of COVID-19. The material from the prospective study consisted of cDNA or gDNA derived from T cells, B-cell-depleted T cells, or PBMCs. Where available, HLA class I and class II types were obtained from metadata supplied by the sample provider rather than from assay-based typing. The dataset comprised deeply sampled blood TCRbeta repertoires from subjects exposed to, actively infected with, or recovered from COVID-19. The sample metadata nearly always contained a de-identified subject ID, COVID-19 status, age in years and sex. The samples were drawn from two sources: the first 160 participants of the ongoing ImmuneRACE study, and 1,000 to 1,500 subjects contributed by 6 global collaborators. A freely available public database, intended as a resource for researchers studying the immune response to SARS-CoV-2, is where the repertoires were released. General conclusions and limits of the study: The quantity of clinical and demographic metadata differed by source and by participant and was supplied without curation.

V was cut back by 0 bases and J by 8 bases, leaving a gap of 13 bases between them. CDR1 and CDR2, per the germline V gene (reference sequence), are GTSNPN and SVGIG. There are 13 amino acids in the CDR3, from cysteine to phenylalanine inclusive. The read is trimmed to its CDR3 DNA, 39 bases read in frame from base 1. The collaborating institutions used their own protocols to collect whole blood in K2EDTA tubes. For TCRbeta analysis, collaborator samples were shipped as frozen whole blood, as isolated PBMCs, or as DNA extracted from either sample type. As to this clone: Its recognized antigen is unknown. One base away there is no much larger clone; base qualities are not given.

TCRbeta CDR3 regions were amplified from genomic DNA using the immunoSEQ Assay, a bias-controlled multiplex PCR. As for the authors' bioinformatics: Within the assay, amplification of reference gene primers was used to estimate how many nucleated cells each sample contained. To quantify the absolute abundance of each unique TCRbeta CDR3 rearrangement, sequence reads were collapsed and filtered. For each sample, productive Simpson clonality was calculated as the square root of Simpson's diversity index across productive rearrangements. Held by TCRdb, this immuneACCESS table contains in-frame sequences only and omits some clones. Under half of the omission traces to an unresolved V gene where checked; the cause of the rest is unknown. V and J calls and clone size are as listed in that table; D and trimming were resolved from the DNA. This sample comprises tens of thousands of clones, about 87% of them detected only once. Clones ranked in the top ten supply 9.5% to 13% of the sample.

The material sequenced was peripheral blood. The chain links TRBV30 with TRBJ1-2; a weak D assignment points to TRBD1 (6 bases agree). This TCR was sampled from a man of 80 years or more with active COVID-19. This receptor carries the CDR3 CAWSVGGAGGYTF. The DNA sequence is as follows: TGTGCCTGGAGTGTCGGGGGGGCGGGAGGCTACACCTTC. Supplemented by the reference TRBV30 and TRBJ1-2 proteins around the CDR3, the complete variable domain is SQTIHQWPATLVQPVGSPLSLECTVEGTSNPNLYWYRQAAGRGLQLLFYSVGIGQISSEVPQNLSASRPQDRQFILSSKKLLLSDSGFYLCAWSVGGAGGYTFGSGTRLTVV.